This T cell receptor (beta chain) was retrieved from a study of T-cell reconstitution after alpha-beta-depleted transplantation in children. This CDR3 has 15 residues. V lost 6 bases, J lost 3 bases, and 9 bases stayed unmatched. In germline, CDR1 is DFQATT, CDR2 SNEGSKA (reference sequence). This clonotype was detected many times. Unique molecular identifiers were used to barcode this TCRbeta library. TCRdb redid the calling of the PCR reads with MiXCR, one entry per CDR3 protein. The repertoire holds hundreds of thousands of distinct CDR3 sequences, with less than 15% as singletons. Sequences were derived from PBMCs, sampled from the stem cell graft. The origin of this receptor is a human donor who donated a stem cell graft to a child with Fanconi anemia. The rearrangement links TRBV20-1 to TRBJ2-1; 9 nucleotides line up with TRBD2. For the CDR3, the DNA is TGCAGTGCGCCGAGCGGGGGGTCACGCTACAATGAGCAGTTCTTC. Protein sequence: CSAPSGGSRYNEQFF.